Given below is one TCR beta chain in context. The antigen it binds to is not known. No clone much larger than this one lies a single base away; base qualities are absent. The sample belongs to a study of CD8 T cells in Susac syndrome (dated by TCRdb to the late 2010s). For context, the study as a whole: The study used repertoire sequencing to test whether antigen drove CD8+ T cell activation and differentiation in Susac syndrome.

V is cut by 0 bases and J by 8 bases, and the space between the germline ends is 16 bases. In the germline V gene, CDR1 corresponds to SGHVS and CDR2 to FNYEAQ. The CDR3, from cysteine to phenylalanine, totals 16 residues. CDR3 DNA is the only sequence kept; it has 48 bases, read in frame from the first base. Peripheral blood CD8+ and CD4+ T cells from healthy donors, Susac syndrome patients and multiple sclerosis patients were profiled using high-throughput TCR beta sequencing. The multiple sclerosis controls were treatment-naive patients whose relapsing-remitting disease, either stable or active, fulfilled the revised McDonald criteria. Bulk CD8+ and CD4+ T cells were purified by magnetic negative isolation, while CD8+ TEMRA cells were enriched using FACS. Blood was drawn into EDTA tubes, processed within 24 hours, and PBMCs were isolated by density gradient centrifugation. PBMCs intended for TCR sequencing were cryopreserved in liquid nitrogen and thawed later in a water bath at 37 degrees C. The sorted or isolated CD4+, CD8+ and CD8+ TEMRA cells reached a purity of at least 90%.

RNA was extracted with the RNeasy kit and 0.5 to 1 ug was reverse transcribed using random hexamers. The immunoSEQ multiplex PCR assay, covering 54 Vbeta and 13 Jbeta segments, was used to amplify TCR beta CDR3 regions. To correct PCR amplification bias, a synthetic template baseline was used for both primer optimization and computational correction. Per the source publication's procedure: Reads were annotated to V, D and J genes according to IMGT and were analyzed with immunoSEQ Analyzer, with only productive sequences retained. Clonality was computed as one minus Shannon entropy normalized by log2 of the number of productive unique sequences. For each patient and control, public and private clones were evaluated within the 100 most prevalent clones. Susac-specific clones were defined as absent from healthy and MS cohorts, 1052 published viral clones and other ImmuneACCESS disease sequences. TCRdb reran the public reads through fastp at Q25 and MiXCR, keeping productive beta chains. Every entry covers one CDR3 protein and lists the most common genes and DNA from its rows. The V and J calls come from TCRdb's annotation, not from the publication. The sample table holds 200,000 to 250,000 distinct CDR3 sequences, of which just under 95% were seen once. About 0.071% of the sample comes from the top ten.

General findings and caveats noted by the study authors: The study acknowledged that relatively few individuals were included in the TCR sequencing and HLA analysis.

The receptor comes from a human donor with multiple sclerosis. The chain is made from TRBV7-6 and TRBJ1-4; TRBD1 could be the D gene, as 6 bases match. Input material: CD4+ T cells from PBMCs. The CDR3 protein sequence reads: CASSLAASGGREKLFF. The DNA sequence is TGTGCCAGCAGCTTAGCCGCGTCCGGGGGGCGAGAAAAACTGTTTTTT.